This T cell receptor beta chain originates from a study of long-term antiretroviral therapy in people with HIV. Study-level information: Specimens dating back about a decade before the 2015 immediate-ART recommendation are the oldest included.

CDR1 and CDR2 from the germline V gene are SGHRS and YFSETQ. V lost 0 bases and J lost 6, with 13 bases in between. The CDR3 loop spans 14 amino acids. Worth noting for this clone: Its target is not known.

PBMC samples from each donor numbered at least one pre-ART and at least two post-ART. Study outcomes and limitations: Absence of data on ART adherence, viral resistance or therapy changes was noted.

Run at survey level, the immunoSEQ assay was version v3.0. Data came from immunoSEQ multiplex PCR; TCRdb stores just in-frame clones and leaves some out. The sample has around 25,000 clones, roughly 96% seen once. Sequencing used unsorted PBMCs, obtained 4.8 to 5 years after starting antiretroviral therapy. The chain combines TRBV5-1 with TRBJ2-7; D remains unclear. The TCR comes from a woman in her forties or fifties with HIV. The CDR3 DNA sequence: TGCGCCAGCAGCTTGGGGGGTTTGGTCGCCGAGCAGTACTTC. It yields the protein CASSLGGLVAEQYF.